A single TCR beta chain is shown here with its context. This specimen belongs to a study of response to subunit inactivated influenza vaccine. TCRdb reprocessed the RT-PCR reads via MiXCR and lists one record per CDR3 protein. The sample lists approximately 290,000 distinct CDR3 sequences, 20% to 25% occurring once. The V gene's germline CDR1 is DFQATT and CDR2 SNEGSKA (reference sequence). The CDR3 covers 12 residues. The V and J ends lost 3 bases and 4 bases respectively, with 7 bases between them. This sequence originates from a man aged 50-75 years who received an inactivated influenza vaccine. The sequences come from PBMCs from blood, collected about 20 months after vaccination. V is TRBV20-1 and J is TRBJ1-5, with D uncertain. The DNA for the CDR3 is TGCAGTGCTAGTAGGCCGAATCAGCCCCAGCATTTT. It codes for CSASRPNQPQHF.